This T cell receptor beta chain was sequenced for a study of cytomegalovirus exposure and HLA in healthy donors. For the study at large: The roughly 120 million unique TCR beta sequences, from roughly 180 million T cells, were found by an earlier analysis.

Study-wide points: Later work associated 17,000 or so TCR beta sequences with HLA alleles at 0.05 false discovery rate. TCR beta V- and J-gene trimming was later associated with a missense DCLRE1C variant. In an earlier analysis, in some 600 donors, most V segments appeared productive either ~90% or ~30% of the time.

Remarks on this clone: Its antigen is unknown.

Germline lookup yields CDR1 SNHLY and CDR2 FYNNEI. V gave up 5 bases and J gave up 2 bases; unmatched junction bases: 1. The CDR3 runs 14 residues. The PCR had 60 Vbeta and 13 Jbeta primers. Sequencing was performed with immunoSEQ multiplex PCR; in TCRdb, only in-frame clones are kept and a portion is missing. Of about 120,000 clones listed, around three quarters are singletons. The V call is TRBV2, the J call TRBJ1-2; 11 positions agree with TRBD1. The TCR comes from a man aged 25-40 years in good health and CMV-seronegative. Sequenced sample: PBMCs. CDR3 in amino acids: CASSRDRGNYGYTF. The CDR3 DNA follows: TGTGCCAGCAGTAGGGACAGGGGGAACTATGGCTACACCTTC.